The 10 T cell receptor beta chains listed next were all sequenced from one sample in a study of T cell repertoires in aging, cancer and after chemotherapy. TRB rearrangements spanning V, D and J were amplified using mixed TRB-A/B primers. MiXCR, applied by TCRdb to the multiplex PCR reads, yields one record per CDR3 protein. Of over 9,500 distinct CDR3 sequences listed, roughly 35% are singletons. Peripheral blood genomic DNA, not sorted cells or RNA, was the template. Sequencing was done on a sample of blood. The source is a human donor in good health.

The chain uses TRBV5-4 and TRBJ2-1, with 9 bases aligning to TRBD1. Germline V gene data show CDR1 as SGHNT and CDR2 as YYREEE (reference sequence). The V segment lost 5 bases and the J segment 7 bases; nucleotides outside the gene matches: 7. This CDR3 contains 14 residues. In nucleotides, the CDR3 is TGTGCCAGCAGTGGAGACAGGGGGGGGAATGAGCAGTTCTTC. Protein: CASSGDRGGNEQFF.

This clonotype was seen a handful of times. The chain couples TRBV15 to TRBJ2-2; D may be TRBD2 (5 bases). V gave up 3 bases and J gave up 9 bases, with 14 bases separating them. Per the germline V gene, CDR1 is LNHNV and CDR2 is YYDKDF (reference sequence). The CDR3 runs 14 residues. The CDR3 DNA follows: TGTGCCACCAGCAGGGGTTTGGGGAGAAGGGAGCTGTTTTTT. It specifies CATSRGLGRRELFF.

The chain recombines TRBV6-5 with TRBJ1-1; maybe TRBD1 (5 bases). The CDR3 covers 13 residues. Germline V gene data show CDR1 as MNHEY and CDR2 as SVGAGI. V was trimmed by 5 bases and J by 11 bases, leaving 18 bases between them. The CDR3, as DNA: TGTGCCAGCAGTCTAGGGAGGGGAGGGTCCGCTTTCTTT. Its protein product is CASSLGRGGSAFF.

In this sample, this clonotype turned up a few times. The CDR3 DNA reads TGTGCCTGGAGTGTTATGGGGGGAACCCATGAAAAACTGTTTTTT. Translated: CAWSVMGGTHEKLFF. The chain carries TRBV30 and TRBJ1-4, with a possible D match to TRBD1 (5 bases). The CDR3 is 15 amino acids. Germline V gene lookup returns CDR1 GTSNPN and CDR2 SVGIG (reference sequence). Trimming stripped 0 bases from V and 6 bases from J, with 14 bases between.

This clonotype appeared a few times. The rearrangement links TRBV5-6 to TRBJ1-2; TRBD1 matches 8 bases. Germline CDR1 is SGHDT and CDR2 is YYEEEE. The junction had 1 base not matched to a gene; V was cut back by 2 bases and J by 4 bases. CDR3 length: 13 amino acids. The CDR3 protein is CASSFGQGYGYTF. The CDR3 region has the DNA TGTGCCAGCAGCTTTGGACAGGGCTATGGCTACACCTTC.

This clonotype was seen only a few times. V is TRBV6-6 and J is TRBJ2-5, with D perhaps TRBD2 (5 bases). Germline assignment: CDR1 MNHNY and CDR2 SVGAGI (reference sequence). V was pared by 2 bases and J by 7 bases, with 11 bases between. The CDR3 consists of 13 residues. This CDR3 reads CASSYDTRRTQYF. The CDR3 DNA follows: TGTGCCAGCAGTTACGATACTAGACGGACCCAGTACTTC.

This clonotype is judged medium-sized. J is TRBJ2-2 and V is TRBV11-3, with 7 bases aligning to TRBD1. This CDR3 contains 12 residues. Germline assignment: CDR1 SGHNT and CDR2 YENEEA. The trim removed 8 bases at V and 5 bases at J, leaving 2 bases unmatched. The CDR3 nucleotides are TGTGCCAGCCGACAGGGAACCGGGGAGCTGTTTTTT. Translation: CASRQGTGELFF.

This sequence joins TRBV10-2 and TRBJ2-1; unclear D gene. Germline-derived CDR1 and CDR2 are WSHSY and SAAADI. The CDR3 has 12 residues. V lost 6 bases to trimming and J lost 7 bases, with 10 bases between them. CDR3 coding DNA: TGCGCCAGCAGCCGCGCGAATAATGAGCAGTTCTTC. Its translation: CASSRANNEQFF.

This clonotype was detected only a few times. The genes are TRBV15 and TRBJ1-5; TRBD1 might be the D (6 bases). The CDR3 extends over 15 amino acids. In germline, CDR1 is LNHNV, CDR2 YYDKDF (reference sequence). V lost 4 bases and J lost 3, with 13 bases in between. Written as DNA, the CDR3 is TGTGCCACCAGCACCCCAGGGGAATACAATCAGCCCCAGCATTTT. Translating it yields CATSTPGEYNQPQHF.

CDR3 DNA: TGTGCCAGCAGCTTAGAATGGGGCAGGTACCAAGAGACCCAGTACTTC. Amino acids: CASSLEWGRYQETQYF. The chain carries TRBV11-3 and TRBJ2-5, with TRBD1 as a possible D gene (5 bases). Trimming took 0 bases from V and 0 from J, leaving 11 bases between them. CDR1 and CDR2 (germline): SGHNT, YENEEA. This CDR3 region has 16 residues.